These T cell receptor beta chains were read from a single sample in a study of graft-versus-host responses after intestinal transplantation. Measured with immunoSEQ multiplex PCR; TCRdb has only the in-frame clones, and not every one. The sample shows about 38,000 clones, over 80% of them seen only once. The sequencing used PBMCs, collected about 990 days after transplant. The source is a human patient who received an intestinal transplant, so some T cells may come from the graft donor. The CDR3 runs from the conserved cysteine through the conserved F or W. D genes are given only for firm matches. Expanded clones get a size class; other rows say once, few or many, or leave the size out.

d_call: .
cdr3_length: 16
v_call: TRBV5-1
clone_size: few
j_call: TRBJ1-4
cdr3_nt: TGCGCCAGCAGCTTGGGGAATAACCCCCCTAATGAAAAACTGTTTTTT
cdr3_aa: CASSLGNNPPNEKLFF

d_call: TRBD1
cdr3_length: 16
v_call: TRBV7-2
clone_size: .
j_call: TRBJ1-2
cdr3_nt: TGTGCCAGCAGCTTAGACTTCACGGGACAGGGGAGTGGCTACACCTTC
cdr3_aa: CASSLDFTGQGSGYTF

d_call: .
cdr3_length: 13
v_call: TRBV29-1
clone_size: .
j_call: TRBJ1-5
cdr3_nt: TGCAGCGTTGGGGGGAATAGCAATCAGCCCCAGCATTTT
cdr3_aa: CSVGGNSNQPQHF

d_call: TRBD1
cdr3_length: 14
v_call: TRBV28
clone_size: .
j_call: TRBJ2-2
cdr3_nt: TGTGCCAGCAGAAAGTACAGGGGCACCGGGGAGCTGTTTTTT
cdr3_aa: CASRKYRGTGELFF

d_call: TRBD2
cdr3_length: 16
v_call: TRBV14
clone_size: .
j_call: TRBJ2-3
cdr3_nt: TGTGCCAGCAGCCAAGCCGCGGGAGGGCCGGCAGATACGCAGTATTTT
cdr3_aa: CASSQAAGGPADTQYF

d_call: .
cdr3_length: 16
v_call: TRBV5-1
clone_size: few
j_call: TRBJ2-6
cdr3_nt: TGCGCCAGCAGCACGGGACACGTCTCTGGGGCCAACGTCCTGACTTTC
cdr3_aa: CASSTGHVSGANVLTF

d_call: TRBD2
cdr3_length: 17
v_call: TRBV28
clone_size: .
j_call: TRBJ2-5
cdr3_nt: TGTGCCAGCAGTTTATGGTCAGCGGGAGGGCCTCGAGAGACCCAGTACTTC
cdr3_aa: CASSLWSAGGPRETQYF

d_call: .
cdr3_length: 14
v_call: TRBV7-8
clone_size: .
j_call: TRBJ2-1
cdr3_nt: TGTGCCAGCAGCTTAAGGGACAAGACTAATGAGCAGTTCTTC
cdr3_aa: CASSLRDKTNEQFF

d_call: .
cdr3_length: 13
v_call: TRBV9
clone_size: once
j_call: TRBJ2-5
cdr3_nt: TGTGCCAGCAGCGTAGACGGCGGCGAGACCCAGTACTTC
cdr3_aa: CASSVDGGETQYF

d_call: TRBD2
cdr3_length: 14
v_call: TRBV5-6
clone_size: .
j_call: TRBJ2-5
cdr3_nt: TGTGCCAGCGGGTTTAGTTCGGGGGGAGAGACCCAGTACTTC
cdr3_aa: CASGFSSGGETQYF

d_call: TRBD2
cdr3_length: 17
v_call: TRBV9
clone_size: .
j_call: TRBJ2-2
cdr3_nt: TGTGCCAGCAGCGTAGGGCCGAGCGGGAGGACGGGCGGGGAGCTGTTTTTT
cdr3_aa: CASSVGPSGRTGGELFF

d_call: .
cdr3_length: 13
v_call: TRBV6-6
clone_size: .
j_call: TRBJ1-6
cdr3_nt: TGTGCCAGCAGCCGGGCCTTTAATTCACCCCTCCACTTT
cdr3_aa: CASSRAFNSPLHF

d_call: .
cdr3_length: 12
v_call: TRBV7-9
clone_size: .
j_call: TRBJ2-7
cdr3_nt: TGTGCCAGCAACCGCCCGGGGTACGAGCAGTACTTC
cdr3_aa: CASNRPGYEQYF

d_call: TRBD1
cdr3_length: 13
v_call: TRBV10-3
clone_size: few
j_call: TRBJ1-5
cdr3_nt: TGTGCCATCAGCGGGACAGGGGGTCAGCCCCAGCATTTT
cdr3_aa: CAISGTGGQPQHF

d_call: .
cdr3_length: 15
v_call: TRBV7-6
clone_size: .
j_call: TRBJ2-1
cdr3_nt: TGTGCCAGCAGCTCGGCGGACGGGGGGCCTTACGAGCAGTTCTTC
cdr3_aa: CASSSADGGPYEQFF

d_call: .
cdr3_length: 13
v_call: TRBV11-2
clone_size: .
j_call: TRBJ1-2
cdr3_nt: TGTGCCAGCAGCTTTAATCCAGACTATGGCTACACCTTC
cdr3_aa: CASSFNPDYGYTF

d_call: TRBD1
cdr3_length: 14
v_call: TRBV5-1
clone_size: .
j_call: TRBJ1-6
cdr3_nt: TGCGCCAGCAGCTTGGGGACAGGGACTTCACCCCTCCACTTT
cdr3_aa: CASSLGTGTSPLHF

d_call: .
cdr3_length: 13
v_call: TRBV18
clone_size: .
j_call: TRBJ1-1
cdr3_nt: TGTGCCAGCTCACTTGGACGGACCACTGAAGCTTTCTTT
cdr3_aa: CASSLGRTTEAFF

d_call: .
cdr3_length: 14
v_call: TRBV18
clone_size: once
j_call: TRBJ2-7
cdr3_nt: TGTGCCAGCTCACCACCGCCCCCATCCTACGAGCAGTACTTC
cdr3_aa: CASSPPPPSYEQYF

d_call: .
cdr3_length: 17
v_call: TRBV28
clone_size: .
j_call: TRBJ2-3
cdr3_nt: TGTGCCAGCGGTTATTCGGGCCGCGTGGGGGGCACAGATACGCAGTATTTT
cdr3_aa: CASGYSGRVGGTDTQYF

d_call: TRBD2
cdr3_length: 16
v_call: TRBV5-4
clone_size: .
j_call: TRBJ2-1
cdr3_nt: TGTGCCAGCAGCTTGGGGGGACTAGCTGGGCACAATGAGCAGTTCTTC
cdr3_aa: CASSLGGLAGHNEQFF

d_call: .
cdr3_length: 14
v_call: TRBV10-3
clone_size: .
j_call: TRBJ1-5
cdr3_nt: TGTGCCATCGGCCAGGAGGGTAGCAATCAGCCCCAGCATTTT
cdr3_aa: CAIGQEGSNQPQHF

d_call: .
cdr3_length: 14
v_call: TRBV6-5
clone_size: .
j_call: TRBJ1-2
cdr3_nt: TGTGCCAGCAGTTACCAGACAGGTGTCTTTGGCTACACCTTC
cdr3_aa: CASSYQTGVFGYTF

d_call: .
cdr3_length: 14
v_call: TRBV11-2
clone_size: once
j_call: TRBJ2-7
cdr3_nt: TGTGCCAGCAGCTTAAATGTGGGGTCCTACGAGCAGTACTTC
cdr3_aa: CASSLNVGSYEQYF